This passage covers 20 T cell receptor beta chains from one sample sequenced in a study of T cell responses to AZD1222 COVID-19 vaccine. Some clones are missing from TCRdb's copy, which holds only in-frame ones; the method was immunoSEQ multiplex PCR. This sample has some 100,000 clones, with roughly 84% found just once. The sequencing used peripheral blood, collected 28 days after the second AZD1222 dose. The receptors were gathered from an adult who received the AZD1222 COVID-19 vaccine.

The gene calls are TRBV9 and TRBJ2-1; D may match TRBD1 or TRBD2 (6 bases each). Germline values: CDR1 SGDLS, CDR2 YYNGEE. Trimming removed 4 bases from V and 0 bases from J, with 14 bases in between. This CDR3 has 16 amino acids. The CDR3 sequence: CASSPRGGSSYNEQFF. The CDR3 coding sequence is TGTGCCAGCAGCCCCCGAGGGGGGAGCTCCTACAATGAGCAGTTCTTC.

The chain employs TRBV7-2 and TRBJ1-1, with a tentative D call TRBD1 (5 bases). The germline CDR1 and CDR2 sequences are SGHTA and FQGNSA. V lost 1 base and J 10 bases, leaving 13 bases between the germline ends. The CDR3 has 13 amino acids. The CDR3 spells CASSLEGDRGAFF. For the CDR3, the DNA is TGTGCCAGCAGCTTAGAAGGTGACAGAGGAGCTTTCTTT.

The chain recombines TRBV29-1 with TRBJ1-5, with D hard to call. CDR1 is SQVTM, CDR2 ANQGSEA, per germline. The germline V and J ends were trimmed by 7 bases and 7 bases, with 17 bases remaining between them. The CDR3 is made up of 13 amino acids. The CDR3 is CSALGLSGQPQHF. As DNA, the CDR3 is TGCAGCGCCCTAGGCTTGTCGGGACAGCCCCAGCATTTT. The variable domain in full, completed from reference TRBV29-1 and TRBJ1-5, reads SAVISQKPSRDICQRGTSLTIQCQVDSQVTMMFWYRQQPGQSLTLIATANQGSEATYESGFVIDKFPISRPNLTFSTLTVSNMSPEDSSIYLCSALGLSGQPQHFGDGTRLSIL.

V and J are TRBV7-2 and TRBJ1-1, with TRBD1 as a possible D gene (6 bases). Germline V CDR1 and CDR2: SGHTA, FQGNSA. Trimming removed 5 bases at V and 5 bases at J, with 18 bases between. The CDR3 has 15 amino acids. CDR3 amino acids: CASSPINREGTEAFF. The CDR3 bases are TGTGCCAGCAGCCCAATTAACAGGGAAGGGACTGAAGCTTTCTTT.

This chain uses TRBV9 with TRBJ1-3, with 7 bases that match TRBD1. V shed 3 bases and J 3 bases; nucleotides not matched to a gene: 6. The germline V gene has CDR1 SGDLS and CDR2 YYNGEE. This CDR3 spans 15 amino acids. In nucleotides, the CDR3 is TGTGCCAGCAGCGCCGGGACAGCGGTTGGAAACACCATATATTTT. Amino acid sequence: CASSAGTAVGNTIYF.

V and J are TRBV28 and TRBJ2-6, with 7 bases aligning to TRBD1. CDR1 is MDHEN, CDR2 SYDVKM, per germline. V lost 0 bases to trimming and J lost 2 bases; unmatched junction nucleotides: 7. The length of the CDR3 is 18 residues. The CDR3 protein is CASSLWGQKIPGANVLTF. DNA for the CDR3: TGTGCCAGCAGTTTATGGGGACAGAAGATACCTGGGGCCAACGTCCTGACTTTC.

CDR3: CASSKDWDEKLFF. For the CDR3, the DNA is TGTGCCAGCAGCAAGGACTGGGATGAAAAACTGTTTTTT. This chain joins TRBV5-6 and TRBJ1-4; D not certain. Germline V CDR1 and CDR2: SGHDT, YYEEEE. V was clipped by 4 bases and J by 6 bases, with 10 bases between them. This CDR3 comprises 13 residues.

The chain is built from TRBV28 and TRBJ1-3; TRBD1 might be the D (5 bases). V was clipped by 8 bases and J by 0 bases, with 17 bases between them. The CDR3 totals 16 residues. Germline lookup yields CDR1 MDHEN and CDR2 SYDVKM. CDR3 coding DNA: TGTGCCAGCGATACCCTGAGCGGGACCTCTGGAAACACCATATATTTT. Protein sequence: CASDTLSGTSGNTIYF.

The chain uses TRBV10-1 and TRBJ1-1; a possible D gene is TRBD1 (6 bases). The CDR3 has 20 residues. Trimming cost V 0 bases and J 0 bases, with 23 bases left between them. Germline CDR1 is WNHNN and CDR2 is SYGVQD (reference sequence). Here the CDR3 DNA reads TGCGCCAGCAGTGAGTCGTCGGATATCAGGGGCTTCCTGATGAACACTGAAGCTTTCTTT. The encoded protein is CASSESSDIRGFLMNTEAFF.

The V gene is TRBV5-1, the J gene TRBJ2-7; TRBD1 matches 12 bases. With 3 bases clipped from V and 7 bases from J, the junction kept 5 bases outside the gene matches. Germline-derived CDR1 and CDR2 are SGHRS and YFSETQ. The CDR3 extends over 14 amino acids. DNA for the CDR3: TGCGCCAGCAGCTCGGGACAGGGGGCGAGGGAGCAGTACTTC. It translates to CASSSGQGAREQYF.

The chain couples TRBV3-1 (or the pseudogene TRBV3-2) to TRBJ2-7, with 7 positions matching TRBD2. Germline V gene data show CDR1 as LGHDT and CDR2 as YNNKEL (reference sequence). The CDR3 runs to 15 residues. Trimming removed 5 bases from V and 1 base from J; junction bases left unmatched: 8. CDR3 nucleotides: TGTGCCAGCAGCGAAACCGGGACTAATTCCTACGAGCAGTACTTC. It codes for CASSETGTNSYEQYF.

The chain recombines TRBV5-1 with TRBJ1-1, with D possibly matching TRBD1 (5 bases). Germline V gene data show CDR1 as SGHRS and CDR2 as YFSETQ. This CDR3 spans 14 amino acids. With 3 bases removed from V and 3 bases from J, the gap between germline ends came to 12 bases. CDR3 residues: CASSSRQGDTEAFF. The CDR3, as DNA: TGCGCCAGCAGCTCGAGGCAGGGTGACACTGAAGCTTTCTTT.

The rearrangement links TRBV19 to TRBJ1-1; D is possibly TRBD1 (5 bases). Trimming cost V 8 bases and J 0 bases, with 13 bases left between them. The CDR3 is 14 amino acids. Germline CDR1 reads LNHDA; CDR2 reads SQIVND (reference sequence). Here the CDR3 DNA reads TGTGCCAGTTCGAGGGGTGGGGTGAACACTGAAGCTTTCTTT. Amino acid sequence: CASSRGGVNTEAFF.

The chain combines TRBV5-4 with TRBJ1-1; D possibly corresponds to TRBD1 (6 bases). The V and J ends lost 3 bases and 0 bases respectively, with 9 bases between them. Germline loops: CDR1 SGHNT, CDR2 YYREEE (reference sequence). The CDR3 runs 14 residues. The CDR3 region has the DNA TGTGCCAGCAGCTGGGGACATCTGAACACTGAAGCTTTCTTT. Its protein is CASSWGHLNTEAFF.

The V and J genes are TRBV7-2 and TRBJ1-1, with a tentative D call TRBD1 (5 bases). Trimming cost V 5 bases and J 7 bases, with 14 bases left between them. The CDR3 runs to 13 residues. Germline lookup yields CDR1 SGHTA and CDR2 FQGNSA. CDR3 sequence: CASSTRRGSEAFF. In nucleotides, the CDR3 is TGTGCCAGCAGCACTAGACGGGGGAGTGAAGCTTTCTTT.

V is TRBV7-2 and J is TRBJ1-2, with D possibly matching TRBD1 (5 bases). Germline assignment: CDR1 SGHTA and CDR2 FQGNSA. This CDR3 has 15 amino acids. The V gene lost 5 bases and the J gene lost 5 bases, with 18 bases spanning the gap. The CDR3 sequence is CASSPQSGDPYGYTF. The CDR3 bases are TGTGCCAGCAGCCCCCAATCGGGGGACCCTTATGGCTACACCTTC.

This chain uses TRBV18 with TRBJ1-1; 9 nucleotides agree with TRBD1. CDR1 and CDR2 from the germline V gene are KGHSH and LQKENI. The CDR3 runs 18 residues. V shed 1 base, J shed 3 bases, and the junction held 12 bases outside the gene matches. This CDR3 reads CASSPRVGTGYGDTEAFF. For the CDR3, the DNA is TGTGCCAGCTCACCACGGGTAGGGACAGGGTACGGTGACACTGAAGCTTTCTTT.

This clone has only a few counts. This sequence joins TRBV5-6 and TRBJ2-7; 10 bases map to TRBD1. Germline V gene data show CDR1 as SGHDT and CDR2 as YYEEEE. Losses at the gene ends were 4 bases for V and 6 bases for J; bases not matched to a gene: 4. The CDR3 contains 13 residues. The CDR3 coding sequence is TGTGCCAGCAGCCTGGGGACAGGGGCCGAGCAGTACTTC. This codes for CASSLGTGAEQYF.

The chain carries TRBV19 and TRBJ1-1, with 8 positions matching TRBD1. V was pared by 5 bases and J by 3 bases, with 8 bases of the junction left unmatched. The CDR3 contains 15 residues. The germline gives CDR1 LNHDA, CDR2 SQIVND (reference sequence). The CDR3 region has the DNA TGTGCCAGTAGTCTTCCTCCCAGGGGGCACACTGAAGCTTTCTTT. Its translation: CASSLPPRGHTEAFF.

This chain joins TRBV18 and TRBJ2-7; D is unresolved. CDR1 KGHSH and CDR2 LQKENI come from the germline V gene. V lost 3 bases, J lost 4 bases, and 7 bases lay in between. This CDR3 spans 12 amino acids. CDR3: CASSPNPYEQYF. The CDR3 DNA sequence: TGTGCCAGCTCACCGAACCCTTACGAGCAGTACTTC.